These T cell receptor beta chains were read from a single sample in a study of T cell changes during pregnancy in multiple sclerosis. Libraries were prepared by immunoSEQ multiplex PCR; TCRdb keeps only in-frame clonotypes and omits some of them. The sample has some 81,000 clones; around 89% are singletons. Sequencing was performed on peripheral blood, taken before pregnancy. The receptors shown here come from a female donor with multiple sclerosis, enrolled in a pregnancy study. CDR3s include the opening cysteine and the closing phenylalanine or tryptophan. Each record gives: clone size, J gene, D gene, V gene, CDR3 protein, CDR3 DNA. A D gene is named only where the DNA matches it firmly. Size is stated for part of the rows, as once, few or many counts, or as a class when the clone is expanded.

NA	TRBJ2-7	NA	TRBV2	CASSEASREQYF	TGTGCCAGCAGTGAAGCGTCGAGGGAGCAGTACTTC
NA	TRBJ2-5	TRBD2	TRBV4-3	CASSQEVLAGETQYF	TGCGCCAGCAGCCAAGAAGTACTAGCGGGGGAGACCCAGTACTTC
NA	TRBJ2-7	NA	TRBV9	CASSKGQGDYEQYF	TGTGCCAGCAGCAAAGGGCAGGGTGACTACGAGCAGTACTTC
NA	TRBJ1-4	NA	TRBV27	CASSTTGEGVLAEKLFF	TGTGCCAGCAGCACAACGGGGGAGGGGGTTTTAGCTGAAAAACTGTTTTTT
NA	TRBJ1-6	TRBD1	TRBV7-9	CASSLQGQGTSPLHF	TGTGCCAGCAGCTTACAGGGACAGGGAACTTCACCCCTCCACTTT
once	TRBJ1-6	TRBD1	TRBV25-1	CASSEALPGQGNSPLHF	TGTGCCAGCAGTGAAGCACTACCGGGACAGGGCAATTCACCCCTCCACTTT
NA	TRBJ2-2	NA	TRBV19	CASSGMGAIDTGELFF	TGTGCCAGTAGTGGGATGGGGGCCATAGACACCGGGGAGCTGTTTTTT
NA	TRBJ1-1	NA	TRBV7-8	CASSLSAGGGPEAFF	TGTGCCAGCAGCTTAAGCGCCGGGGGGGGCCCCGAAGCTTTCTTT
NA	TRBJ1-2	TRBD1	TRBV19	CASSPNRGRYYGYTF	TGTGCCAGTAGTCCAAACAGGGGGCGTTACTATGGCTACACCTTC
NA	TRBJ2-7	TRBD2	TRBV11-2	CASSSLAGGPGEQYF	TGTGCCAGCAGCTCGTTAGCGGGGGGGCCTGGTGAGCAGTACTTC
NA	TRBJ2-7	TRBD1	TRBV5-1	CASSFRTGGAESYEQYF	TGCGCCAGCAGCTTCAGAACAGGGGGAGCAGAATCCTACGAGCAGTACTTC
NA	TRBJ1-6	TRBD1	TRBV4-3	CASSRDRVHSPLHF	TGCGCCAGCAGCCGGGACAGGGTGCATTCACCCCTCCACTTT
once	TRBJ1-3	NA	TRBV5-1	CASSLSSGIGNTIYF	TGCGCCAGCAGCTTGAGTTCAGGGATCGGAAACACCATATATTTT
NA	TRBJ2-5	NA	TRBV30	CAWSDQQVTQYF	TGTGCCTGGAGTGACCAGCAGGTGACCCAGTACTTC
NA	TRBJ2-5	TRBD2	TRBV7-3	CASSFSGGAGETQYF	TGTGCCAGCAGCTTCTCGGGGGGGGCCGGAGAGACCCAGTACTTC
NA	TRBJ1-5	TRBD1	TRBV19	CASSIDLDRAQPQHF	TGTGCCAGTAGTATAGACCTGGACAGGGCCCAGCCCCAGCATTTT
NA	TRBJ1-5	NA	TRBV5-6	CASSFGGARSNQPQHF	TGTGCCAGCAGCTTTGGGGGGGCGCGGAGCAATCAGCCCCAGCATTTT
NA	TRBJ2-2	NA	TRBV5-1	CATSVFNTGELFF	TGCGCCACCTCGGTCTTTAACACCGGGGAGCTGTTTTTT
NA	TRBJ1-1	NA	TRBV7-3	CASSLERGTEAFF	TGTGCCAGCAGCTTAGAGCGTGGGACTGAAGCTTTCTTT
NA	TRBJ1-5	NA	TRBV18	CASSPGPRNQPQHF	TGTGCCAGCTCACCAGGGCCCCGCAATCAGCCCCAGCATTTT
NA	TRBJ2-7	NA	TRBV11-2	CASSPSGMGGAEQYF	TGTGCCAGCAGTCCTTCGGGGATGGGGGGTGCCGAGCAGTACTTC
few	TRBJ1-5	NA	TRBV19	CATYQPQHF	TGTGCCACTTATCAGCCCCAGCATTTT
NA	TRBJ2-7	TRBD2	TRBV14	CASSLLGERGINEQYF	TGTGCCAGCAGTCTTCTGGGGGAGCGGGGTATCAACGAGCAGTACTTC
NA	TRBJ1-2	NA	TRBV15	CATSLYRPSNYGYTF	TGTGCCACCAGCCTATACAGGCCGTCTAACTATGGCTACACCTTC
NA	TRBJ1-6	NA	TRBV28	CASTPPRSDSPLHF	TGTGCCAGCACCCCCCCGCGGAGTGATTCACCCCTCCACTTT
NA	TRBJ2-3	TRBD2	TRBV10-2	CASSENLAGGLTDTQYF	TGCGCCAGCAGTGAAAACCTAGCGGGGGGGCTCACAGATACGCAGTATTTT
NA	TRBJ1-3	NA	TRBV9	CASSTRVLFSGNTIYF	TGTGCCAGCAGCACACGTGTTCTTTTCTCTGGAAACACCATATATTTT
many	TRBJ2-5	TRBD1	TRBV6-1	CASSLTGGTQETQYF	TGTGCCAGCAGTTTGACAGGGGGTACCCAAGAGACCCAGTACTTC
NA	TRBJ2-7	NA	TRBV2	CASRVTYEQYF	TGTGCCAGCCGGGTCACCTACGAGCAGTACTTC
NA	TRBJ1-2	NA	TRBV19	CASSPQSYDDYGYTF	TGTGCCAGTAGTCCACAGTCATATGACGACTATGGCTACACCTTC
NA	TRBJ1-1	NA	TRBV7-8	CASTPTPGARMNTEAFF	TGTGCCAGCACCCCAACTCCAGGGGCCCGCATGAACACTGAAGCTTTCTTT
NA	TRBJ2-1	TRBD2	TRBV7-2	CASSSRGGSGEQFF	TGTGCCAGCAGCTCGCGGGGGGGGTCGGGTGAGCAGTTCTTC
NA	TRBJ2-1	TRBD1	TRBV2	CAIPQGERQFF	TGTGCTATTCCGCAGGGGGAAAGGCAGTTCTTC
NA	TRBJ2-1	NA	TRBV7-6	CASSLGGVDPFF	TGTGCCAGCAGCTTAGGGGGGGTAGATCCGTTCTTC
NA	TRBJ1-1	NA	TRBV7-3	CASSLGGGRVTEAFF	TGTGCCAGCAGCTTAGGGGGGGGAAGGGTAACTGAAGCTTTCTTT
NA	TRBJ2-1	TRBD2	TRBV19	CASRGGNYNEQFF	TGTGCCAGTAGGGGGGGGAATTACAATGAGCAGTTCTTC
few	TRBJ2-5	TRBD2	TRBV6-1	CASSEAAGGQETQYF	TGTGCCAGCAGTGAAGCGGCGGGGGGGCAAGAGACCCAGTACTTC
NA	TRBJ1-2	NA	TRBV6-5	CASSPIGGHGYTF	TGTGCCAGCAGCCCAATCGGGGGGCATGGCTACACCTTC
NA	TRBJ2-3	TRBD2	TRBV5-4	CASSLVGGGPTDTQYF	TGTGCCAGCAGCTTGGTGGGCGGGGGGCCCACAGATACGCAGTATTTT
once	TRBJ2-1	NA	TRBV25-1	CASRPSGTLKFF	TGTGCCAGCAGGCCTTCCGGGACACTGAAGTTCTTC
few	TRBJ1-1	TRBD1	TRBV28	CASSVLQGIEAFF	TGTGCCAGCAGTGTCCTACAGGGGATCGAAGCTTTCTTT
NA	TRBJ1-4	TRBD1	TRBV27	CASRPLGQGVSEKLFF	TGTGCCAGCAGGCCCCTTGGACAGGGGGTCTCTGAAAAACTGTTTTTT
NA	TRBJ2-1	NA	TRBV6-1	CASSESGGSPSWDEQFF	TGTGCCAGCAGTGAAAGTGGAGGGAGTCCGTCCTGGGATGAGCAGTTCTTC
NA	TRBJ2-1	TRBD2	TRBV5-6	CASSPRGGGAQAEQFF	TGTGCCAGCAGCCCTAGGGGCGGGGGGGCCCAAGCTGAGCAGTTCTTC
NA	TRBJ2-3	TRBD1	TRBV19	CASSHRGTDTQYF	TGTGCCAGTAGCCACAGGGGTACAGATACGCAGTATTTT
NA	TRBJ2-5	NA	TRBV20-1	CSGGLGETQYF	TGCAGTGGAGGGCTGGGGGAGACCCAGTACTTC
NA	TRBJ1-1	NA	TRBV7-3	CASSSRMNTEAFF	TGTGCCAGCAGCTCCAGAATGAACACTGAAGCTTTCTTT
NA	TRBJ1-2	NA	TRBV2	CASSDSTTGSSGYTF	TGTGCCAGCAGTGATAGTACCACAGGGTCTTCTGGCTACACCTTC